This T cell receptor beta chain appears in the sequencing data of a study of tissue T cells after allogeneic stem cell transplantation. Study conclusions and caveats: Across patients, clones rarely overlapped, yet motif clusters were shared tissue-specifically. TCR repertoires tracked anatomic similarity, regardless of disease or transplant status.

Germline V gene data show CDR1 as MNHEY and CDR2 as SMNVEV (reference sequence). CDR3 length: 15 residues. V shed 6 bases, J shed 5 bases, and the junction held 10 bases outside the gene matches. Sequenced by immunoSEQ multiplex PCR; TCRdb stores in-frame clones only, minus some. The table includes 9,500 to 15,000 clones, approximately 70% detected once. With regard to this clone: Its antigen is undetermined.

Sample: tissue from the right colon, taken at autopsy. The J gene is TRBJ2-5, the V gene TRBV27, with 9 positions matching TRBD2. The sequence came from a woman aged 18 to 49 with breast cancer. The CDR3 region has the DNA TGTGCCAGCAGCCGACTAGCGGTCCAGGGTGAGACCCAGTACTTC. This encodes CASSRLAVQGETQYF.